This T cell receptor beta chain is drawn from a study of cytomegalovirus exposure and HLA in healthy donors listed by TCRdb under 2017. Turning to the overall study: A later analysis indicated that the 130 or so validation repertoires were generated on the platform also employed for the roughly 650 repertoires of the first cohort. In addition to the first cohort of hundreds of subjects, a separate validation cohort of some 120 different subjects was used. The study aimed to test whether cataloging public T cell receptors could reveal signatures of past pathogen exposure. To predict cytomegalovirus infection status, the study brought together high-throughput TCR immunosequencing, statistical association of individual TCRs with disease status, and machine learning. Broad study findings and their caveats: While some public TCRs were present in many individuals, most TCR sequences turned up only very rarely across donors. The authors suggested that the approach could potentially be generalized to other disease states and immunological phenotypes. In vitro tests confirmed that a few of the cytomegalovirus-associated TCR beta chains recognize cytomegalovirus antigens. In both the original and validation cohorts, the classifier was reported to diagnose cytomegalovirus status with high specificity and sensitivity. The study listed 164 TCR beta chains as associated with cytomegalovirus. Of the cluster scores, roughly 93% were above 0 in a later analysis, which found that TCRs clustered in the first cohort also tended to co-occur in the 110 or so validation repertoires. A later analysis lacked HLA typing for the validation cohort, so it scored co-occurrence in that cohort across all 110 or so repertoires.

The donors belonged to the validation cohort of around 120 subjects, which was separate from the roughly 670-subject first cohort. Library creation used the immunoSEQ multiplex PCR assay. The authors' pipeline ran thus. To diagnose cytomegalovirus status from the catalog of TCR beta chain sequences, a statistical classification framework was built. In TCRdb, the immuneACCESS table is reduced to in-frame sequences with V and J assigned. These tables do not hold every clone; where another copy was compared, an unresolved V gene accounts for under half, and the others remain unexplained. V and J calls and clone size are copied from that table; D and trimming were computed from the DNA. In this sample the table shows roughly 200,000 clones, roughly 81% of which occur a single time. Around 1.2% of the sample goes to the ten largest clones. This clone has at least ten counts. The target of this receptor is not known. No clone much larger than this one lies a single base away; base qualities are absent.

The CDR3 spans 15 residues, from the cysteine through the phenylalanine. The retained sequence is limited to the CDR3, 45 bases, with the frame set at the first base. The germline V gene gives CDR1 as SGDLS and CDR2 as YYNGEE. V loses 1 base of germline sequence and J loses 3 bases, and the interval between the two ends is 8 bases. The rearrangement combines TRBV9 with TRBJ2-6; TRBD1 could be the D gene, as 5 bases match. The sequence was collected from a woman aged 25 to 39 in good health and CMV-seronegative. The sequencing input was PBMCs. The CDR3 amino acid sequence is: CASSVQGGGANVLTF. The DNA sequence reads TGTGCCAGCAGCGTACAGGGCGGTGGGGCCAACGTCCTGACTTTC.